One and the same sample provided the 11 T cell receptor beta chains below, sequenced in a study of molecular identifiers for immune sequencing clone quantification. TCRdb itself ran the PCR reads through MiXCR, one entry per CDR3 protein. This sample has 460,000 or so distinct CDR3 sequences, with over 20% found just once. The sequencing sample was made of naive CD8+ T cells from blood, with Jurkat cell RNA spiked in. The subset was: FACS-sorted CD8+CD4-CCR7+CD45RA+ naive T cells. The receptors here all came from a human donor in good health. Some libraries in this study had Jurkat cell RNA spiked in.

In the case of this clonotype: Because the CDR3's place on the DNA is in doubt, the DNA is left out and the CDR3 is given as listed by TCRdb. This chain uses TRBV9 with TRBJ2-5; the table's TRBD1 call for D was not verified on the DNA. Inclusive of both ends, the CDR3 amounts to 16 amino acids. CDR1 is SGDLS and CDR2 is YYNGEE in the germline V gene. The CDR3 is CASSGWGTGAMETQCF.

A few counts support this clonotype. The germline gene is not matched at one end of the junction; a read error may be the cause. This sequence joins TRBV5-8 and TRBJ1-1; TRBD1 might be the D (5 bases). Per germline, CDR1 SGHTS and CDR2 YDEGEE. CDR3 length equals 14 residues. As DNA, the CDR3 is TGTGCCAGCAGCTTGGGGACAATGAACGCTGAAGCTTTCTTT. It is translated as CASSLGTMNAEAFF.

V and J are TRBV6-2 or TRBV6-3 and TRBJ2-5; D might be TRBD1 (5 bases). Germline CDR1 is MNHEY and CDR2 is SVGEGT. Deletions cut 6 bases from V and 3 bases from J, with 20 bases between. The CDR3 sequence is 16 residues long. CDR3 region: CASRRLGVPSKETQYF. The CDR3 nucleotides are TGTGCCAGCAGACGTCTAGGGGTCCCCTCGAAAGAGACCCAGTACTTC.

Turning to this clonotype: With a much larger clone just one base away, this may be a read error. The CDR3 sequence is CASSSFGSARGYEQYF. The CDR3 nucleotides are TGTGCCAGCAGCTCCTTCGGATCAGCGAGGGGTTACGAGCAGTACTTC. The chain employs TRBV7-2 and TRBJ2-7; D is possibly TRBD1 or TRBD2 (5 bases each). From germline, CDR1 is SGHTA and CDR2 FQGNSA. The germline V and J ends were trimmed by 4 bases and 4 bases, with 20 bases remaining between them. There are 16 residues in the CDR3.

About this clonotype itself: An end of the junction differs from the germline gene, which may be a read error. The chain carries TRBV19 and TRBJ2-7; TRBD2 agrees at 7 bases. The CDR3 is 14 amino acids. Germline V gene lookup returns CDR1 LNHDA and CDR2 SQIVND (reference sequence). This CDR3 is CAGSIGPGGYEQYF. CDR3 DNA: TGTGCCGGTAGTATAGGCCCGGGGGGTTACGAGCAGTACTTC. The entire variable domain, with the rest obtained from reference TRBV19 and TRBJ2-7, is as follows: DGGITQSPKYLFRKEGQNVTLSCEQNLNHDAMYWYRQDPGQGLRLIYYSQIVNDFQKGDIAEGYSVSREKKESFPLTVTSAQKNPTAFYLCAGSIGPGGYEQYFGPGTRLTVT.

V gene TRBV24-1 combines with J gene TRBJ2-3, with unresolved D. There are 16 residues in the CDR3. The germline V and J ends were trimmed by 4 bases and 2 bases, with 15 bases remaining between them. Per germline, CDR1 KGHDR and CDR2 SFDVKD. CDR3 DNA sequence: TGTGCCACCAGTGAAACAGATCTCCCTTACACAGATACGCAGTATTTT. It codes for CATSETDLPYTDTQYF.

Of note for this clonotype: At one of its ends the junction is not consistent with the germline gene, which may arise from a read error. The chain employs TRBV28 and TRBJ1-6, with D possibly being TRBD1 (5 bases). The CDR3 runs to 15 residues. Germline assignment: CDR1 MDHEN and CDR2 SYDVKM. The chain's CDR3 is CASGLSDSHYSPLHF. The CDR3 DNA is TGTGCCAGCGGTTTAAGCGACAGCCATTATTCACCCCTCCACTTT.

Notes on this clonotype: A much bigger clone sits one base away, suggesting this may be a read error. The V call is TRBV7-2, the J call TRBJ2-3; D may be TRBD2 (6 bases). The CDR3 loop spans 15 amino acids. The V gene's germline CDR1 is SGHTA and CDR2 FQGNSA. The CDR3 sequence is CASSSRDSSGDTQCF. The CDR3 bases are TGTGCCAGCAGCTCCCGGGACTCAAGTGGAGATACGCAGTGTTTT.

This chain uses TRBV4-1 with TRBJ2-7, with 8 bases lining up with TRBD2. The CDR3 runs to 16 residues. V was pared by 3 bases and J by 1 base, with 8 bases of the junction left unmatched. Germline loops: CDR1 MGHRA, CDR2 YSYEKL. In DNA form, the CDR3 reads TGCGCCAGCAGCCATGATGGAGGACTAGCTTCCTACGAGCAGTACTTC. Encoded protein: CASSHDGGLASYEQYF.

This clonotype was observed a few times. Sequence at one end of the junction differs from germline and may be a read error. The rearrangement uses TRBV4-1 and TRBJ2-3; D remains ambiguous. Germline assignment: CDR1 MGHRA and CDR2 YSYEKL. The CDR3 totals 15 residues. CDR3: CASSQVYGRTDTQCF. CDR3 nucleotide sequence: TGCGCCAGCAGCCAAGTTTACGGACGCACAGATACGCAGTGTTTT.

The CDR3: CASSLEYPSGGPNTDTQYF. For the CDR3, the DNA is TGTGCCAGCAGCTTAGAATATCCTAGCGGGGGGCCCAACACAGATACGCAGTATTTT. This chain uses TRBV7-9 with TRBJ2-3; 11 bases match TRBD2. The CDR3 totals 19 residues. CDR1 is SEHNR and CDR2 is FQNEAQ in the germline V gene (reference sequence). V lost 1 base to trimming and J lost 2 bases; unmatched junction nucleotides: 11.